The 23 T cell receptor beta chains below come from one sample, sequenced in a study of shared clonotypes between healthy human individuals. The naive CD8 subset, CD45RO-negative cells positively selected for CCR7, excluded terminally differentiated effector memory CD45RA+ cells. Data came from immunoSEQ multiplex PCR; TCRdb stores just in-frame clones and leaves some out. The profile shows about 580,000 clones, more than 95% of them singletons. Sample: naive CD8+ T cells sorted from blood. Receptors originate from a man aged 25-40 years in good health.

The gene calls are TRBV2 and TRBJ2-7; D might be TRBD1 (5 bases). This CDR3 has 12 residues. Germline V CDR1 and CDR2: SNHLY, FYNNEI. V lost 7 bases, J lost 3 bases, and 10 bases lay in between. In DNA, the CDR3 is TGTGCCAGCACCCCAGGGATCTACGAGCAGTACTTC. It specifies CASTPGIYEQYF.

The V gene is TRBV29-1, the J gene TRBJ2-2; D could derive from TRBD1 or TRBD2 (5 bases each). Germline V CDR1 and CDR2: SQVTM, ANQGSEA. The CDR3 spans 14 residues. V dropped 4 bases and J dropped 0 bases, with 9 bases sitting between them. The CDR3 DNA sequence: TGCAGCGTTGGGGACCCCGCGAACACCGGGGAGCTGTTTTTT. Amino acids: CSVGDPANTGELFF.

The chain joins TRBV5-1 to TRBJ1-5; D call uncertain. With 0 bases removed from V and 1 base from J, the gap between germline ends came to 11 bases. CDR1 SGHRS and CDR2 YFSETQ come from the germline V gene. This CDR3 is built from 16 residues. The CDR3 DNA is TGCGCCAGCAGCTTGGTCCGGGATGGGAGCAATCAGCCCCAGCATTTT. It codes for CASSLVRDGSNQPQHF.

The rearrangement joins TRBV11-2 to TRBJ1-5; D ambiguous. The CDR3 has 14 residues. Per germline, CDR1 SGHAT and CDR2 FQNNGV. Trimming pared 1 base from V and 2 bases from J, leaving 6 bases between. CDR3 sequence: CASSLGYGNQPQHF. In nucleotides, the CDR3 is TGTGCCAGCAGCTTAGGCTATGGCAATCAGCCCCAGCATTTT.

The CDR3 reads CASSRGTLSYEQYF. The CDR3 DNA sequence: TGTGCCAGCAGCCGTGGGACACTTTCCTACGAGCAGTACTTC. The rearrangement joins TRBV5-6 to TRBJ2-7, with D perhaps matching TRBD1 (6 bases). Germline V gene lookup returns CDR1 SGHDT and CDR2 YYEEEE. This CDR3 has 14 amino acids. Trimming removed 4 bases from V and 1 base from J, with 12 bases in between.

The V call is TRBV4-3, the J call TRBJ2-1; TRBD1 is a possible D gene (5 bases). The CDR3 runs to 16 residues. Per germline, CDR1 LGHNA and CDR2 YSLEER. The V and J ends lost 3 bases and 0 bases respectively, with 12 bases between them. The CDR3 nucleotides are TGCGCCAGCAGCCAGAATCACAGGAGCTCCTACAATGAGCAGTTCTTC. This translates into CASSQNHRSSYNEQFF.

The V call is TRBV19, the J call TRBJ2-7, with TRBD2 matching 8 bases. V lost 3 bases to trimming and J lost 6 bases; unmatched junction nucleotides: 16. CDR3 length equals 17 residues. Germline CDR1 and CDR2: LNHDA and SQIVND (reference sequence). The CDR3: CASSIQGRGGTLAEQYF. Written as DNA, the CDR3 is TGTGCCAGTAGTATCCAGGGGCGCGGGGGGACGTTGGCCGAGCAGTACTTC. The variable domain in full, completed from reference TRBV19 and TRBJ2-7, reads DGGITQSPKYLFRKEGQNVTLSCEQNLNHDAMYWYRQDPGQGLRLIYYSQIVNDFQKGDIAEGYSVSREKKESFPLTVTSAQKNPTAFYLCASSIQGRGGTLAEQYFGPGTRLTVT.

This clone was recorded only once. V usage is TRBV7-6 and J usage is TRBJ2-3; the match to TRBD2 covers 10 bases. This CDR3 region has 16 residues. Germline values: CDR1 SGHVS, CDR2 FNYEAQ. With 4 bases clipped from V and 8 bases from J, the junction kept 12 bases outside the gene matches. The CDR3 DNA is TGTGCCAGCAGCTCCAGTAAAGCGGGAGGGCCCGCTACGCAGTATTTT. The encoded protein is CASSSSKAGGPATQYF.

Worth noting for this clone: The sample contains more than one DNA sequence encoding this CDR3. CDR3 region: CASSPPSYEQYF. In DNA, the CDR3 is TGTGCCAGCAGCCCGCCCAGCTACGAGCAGTACTTC. The chain combines TRBV11-2 with TRBJ2-7, with D hard to call. V was cut by 5 bases and J by 3 bases, with 8 bases left in between. The germline CDR1 and CDR2 sequences are SGHAT and FQNNGV. The CDR3 contains 12 residues. The full variable domain, rest sourced from reference TRBV11-2 and TRBJ2-7, is EAGVAQSPRYKIIEKRQSVAFWCNPISGHATLYWYQQILGQGPKLLIQFQNNGVVDDSQLPKDRFSAERLKGVDSTLKIQPAKLEDSAVYLCASSPPSYEQYFGPGTRLTVT.

The chain couples TRBV5-6 to TRBJ2-7; 7 bases are a match to TRBD2. Germline CDR1 SGHDT, CDR2 YYEEEE. The CDR3 spans 14 residues. Unmatched junction bases numbered 5, after V lost 3 bases and J lost 2 bases. CDR3 coding DNA: TGTGCCAGCAGCTCTGGACTAGGTGCCTACGAGCAGTACTTC. Its protein product is CASSSGLGAYEQYF.

The chain recombines TRBV5-5 with TRBJ2-7, with a tentative D call TRBD2 (6 bases). The germline V and J ends were trimmed by 0 bases and 3 bases, with 13 bases remaining between them. The CDR3 has 15 amino acids. Germline-derived CDR1 and CDR2 are SGHKS and YYEKEE (reference sequence). This CDR3 is CASSLDFDSGYEQYF. Written as DNA, the CDR3 is TGTGCCAGCAGCTTGGATTTTGATAGCGGCTACGAGCAGTACTTC.

This chain links TRBV7-9 with TRBJ2-3; 14 bases are shared with TRBD2. The CDR3 is 19 amino acids. From germline, CDR1 is SEHNR and CDR2 FQNEAQ (reference sequence). Trimming took 5 bases from V and 6 from J; bases not matched to a gene: 16. This CDR3 reads CASSPHPGTSGRAGDTQYF. The DNA of the CDR3 is TGTGCCAGCAGCCCACACCCTGGGACTAGCGGGAGAGCAGGGGATACGCAGTATTTT.

This clone has just one count. The V and J genes are TRBV9 and TRBJ2-1; TRBD2 might be the D (6 bases). Germline loops: CDR1 SGDLS, CDR2 YYNGEE. The CDR3 is 15 amino acids. V dropped 0 bases and J dropped 2 bases, with 9 bases sitting between them. This chain's CDR3 is CASSVDGSPYNEQFF. The CDR3 coding sequence is TGTGCCAGCAGCGTAGACGGGAGCCCCTACAATGAGCAGTTCTTC.

The chain employs TRBV27 and TRBJ2-7; D could derive from TRBD1 or TRBD2 (5 bases each). CDR1 and CDR2 (germline): MNHEY, SMNVEV (reference sequence). The CDR3 totals 15 residues. Trimming left V 6 bases short and J 7 bases short, with 22 bases between. CDR3 sequence (DNA): TGTGCCAGCAGCTACTCCCGGGACGCCACTAATGAGCAGTACTTC. This translates into CASSYSRDATNEQYF.

This clone was observed once. The J gene is TRBJ2-7, the V gene TRBV6-1; D is unresolved. The CDR3 has 14 amino acids. The V and J ends lost 1 base and 0 bases respectively, with 7 bases between them. Germline V CDR1 and CDR2: MNHNS, SASEGT. This CDR3 is CASSEEVHSYEQYF. The CDR3 nucleotides read TGTGCCAGCAGTGAAGAGGTTCACTCCTACGAGCAGTACTTC.

The chain joins TRBV7-2 to TRBJ2-3; D possibly corresponds to TRBD2 (6 bases). The germline CDR1 and CDR2 sequences are SGHTA and FQGNSA. V was clipped by 3 bases and J by 3 bases, with 13 bases between them. The length of the CDR3 is 15 residues. The chain's CDR3 is CASSLRELVTDTQYF. The DNA for the CDR3 is TGTGCCAGCAGCTTGCGGGAATTGGTGACAGATACGCAGTATTTT.

The chain is built from TRBV5-1 and TRBJ2-1; D not certain. Germline V CDR1 and CDR2: SGHRS, YFSETQ. The CDR3 consists of 13 residues. V dropped 0 bases and J dropped 9 bases, with 10 bases sitting between them. CDR3 in amino acids: CASSLEGNSEQFF. As DNA, the CDR3 is TGCGCCAGCAGCTTGGAGGGAAATAGTGAGCAGTTCTTC. Looking up the rest from reference TRBV5-1 and TRBJ2-1 gives the full variable domain: KAGVTQTPRYLIKTRGQQVTLSCSPISGHRSVSWYQQTPGQGLQFLFEYFSETQRNKGNFPGRFSGRQFSNSRSEMNVSTLELGDSALYLCASSLEGNSEQFFGPGTRLTVL.

As to this clone: Other DNA sequences of this sample code for an identical CDR3. The chain couples TRBV29-1 to TRBJ1-1, with 7 bases that match TRBD1. The trim removed 4 bases at V and 4 bases at J, leaving 3 bases unmatched. This CDR3 is built from 12 residues. Germline CDR1 SQVTM, CDR2 ANQGSEA. CDR3 bases: TGCAGCGTTGTGGCAGGGGGCACTGAAGCTTTCTTT. It yields the protein CSVVAGGTEAFF.

This sequence joins TRBV7-8 and TRBJ2-1; 9 bases are shared with TRBD1. The CDR3 spans 15 residues. With 4 bases clipped from V and 2 bases from J, the junction kept 3 bases outside the gene matches. The germline V gene encodes CDR1 SGHVS and CDR2 FQNEAQ. The CDR3 DNA follows: TGTGCCAGCAGCTCCGGGACAGGGCCCTACAATGAGCAGTTCTTC. This gives the protein CASSSGTGPYNEQFF.

The genes are TRBV13 and TRBJ1-1; D might be TRBD1 (5 bases). This CDR3 spans 13 amino acids. Germline-derived CDR1 and CDR2 are PRHDT and FYEKMQ (reference sequence). Deletions cut 5 bases from V and 1 base from J, with 8 bases between. This CDR3 reads CASSPGPNTEAFF. The CDR3 coding sequence is TGTGCCAGCAGCCCGGGGCCGAACACTGAAGCTTTCTTT.

The chain carries TRBV4-3 and TRBJ2-7; 9 nucleotides match TRBD2. The CDR3 runs 16 residues. Germline CDR1 LGHNA, CDR2 YSLEER. V dropped 0 bases and J dropped 7; count of bases not matched to a gene: 10. The CDR3 DNA sequence: TGCGCCAGCAGCCAAGATCTAAGCGGGAGGCTCTCAGAGCAGTACTTC. It specifies CASSQDLSGRLSEQYF.

J is TRBJ2-2 and V is TRBV5-4; no clear D gene. The CDR3 loop spans 15 amino acids. V lost 1 base and J lost 1, with 8 bases in between. Germline V gene lookup returns CDR1 SGHNT and CDR2 YYREEE (reference sequence). This CDR3 is CASSLLAGNTGELFF. As DNA, the CDR3 is TGTGCCAGCAGCTTGCTGGCCGGGAACACCGGGGAGCTGTTTTTT.

V gene TRBV7-8 combines with J gene TRBJ2-7; unclear D gene. Germline-derived CDR1 and CDR2 are SGHVS and FQNEAQ. V lost 4 bases and J 2 bases, leaving 9 bases between the germline ends. CDR3 length equals 13 residues. CDR3 sequence reads: CASSYSKTYEQYF. In DNA form, the CDR3 reads TGTGCCAGCAGCTACTCTAAAACCTACGAGCAGTACTTC.